Presented here are 3 T cell receptor beta chains from one specimen sequenced in a study of CD8+CD57+ T cells in acquired aplastic anemia. Investigators profiled TCR beta VDJ and CDR3 from genomic DNA template. One entry per CDR3 protein, called by TCRdb with MiXCR from the reads. The sample lists some 170,000 distinct CDR3 sequences; 40% to 50% were seen once. Selection for sequencing was limited to patients who had shown CD8+CD57+ cell expansion by flow cytometry. The specimen was sorted CD4+, CD8+, or CD8+CD57+ T cells (not recorded which) from PBMCs. These TCRs come from a human donor with aplastic anemia.

The rearrangement uses TRBV15 and TRBJ2-3, with 9 bases identical to TRBD2. J gave up 4 bases and V 0 bases, and 2 bases lay outside the gene matches. The length of the CDR3 is 15 residues. Germline loops: CDR1 LNHNV, CDR2 YYDKDF (reference sequence). The CDR3 region is CATSRERGGPDTQYF. CDR3 sequence (DNA): TGTGCCACCAGCAGAGAGCGGGGGGGGCCAGATACGCAGTATTTT.

This sequence joins TRBV24-1 and TRBJ2-5; TRBD1 agrees at 7 bases. The CDR3 is made up of 15 amino acids. CDR1 is KGHDR, CDR2 SFDVKD, per germline. Trimming cost V 8 bases and J 0 bases; bases outside gene matches: 8. For the CDR3, the DNA is TGTGCCACCATCCCTCGGGACAGCAACCAAGAGACCCAGTACTTC. Its translation is CATIPRDSNQETQYF.

CDR3 in amino acids: CASGEDRIFGETQYF. The CDR3 bases are TGTGCCAGCGGGGAGGACAGGATATTCGGGGAGACCCAGTACTTC. The V and J genes are TRBV2 and TRBJ2-5; the D gene is possibly TRBD1 (7 bases). Trimming took 8 bases from V and 5 from J, leaving 21 bases between them. CDR3 length: 15 residues. Germline V gene sequence: CDR1 SNHLY, CDR2 FYNNEI.